This T cell receptor (beta chain) originates from a study of blood T cell repertoires in COVID-19. About the study: From the United States, Italy and Spain came samples of acute and convalescent COVID-19.

This clone appeared a single time. Under the authors' procedure: Amplification from reference gene primers served as the basis for estimated nucleated cell counts. The protocol was immunoSEQ multiplex PCR, while the TCRdb copy is restricted to in-frame clones and leaves out a portion. That table supplies the V and J calls and clone size; D and trimming were determined from the DNA. The sample includes 100,000 to 130,000 clones, about four fifths of them seen just once. Input material: peripheral blood. This sequence originates from a human donor in a cohort sampled during active COVID-19.

The DNA for the CDR3 is TGTGCCAGCAGCAAAAGGATTCTTAGCGGGGGGACCGGGGAGCTGTTTTTT. It codes for CASSKRILSGGTGELFF. The chain couples TRBV21-1 to TRBJ2-2; no check of the table's D call, TRBD2, against the DNA was made. TRBV21-1 is listed as a pseudogene. The length of the CDR3 is 17 residues.